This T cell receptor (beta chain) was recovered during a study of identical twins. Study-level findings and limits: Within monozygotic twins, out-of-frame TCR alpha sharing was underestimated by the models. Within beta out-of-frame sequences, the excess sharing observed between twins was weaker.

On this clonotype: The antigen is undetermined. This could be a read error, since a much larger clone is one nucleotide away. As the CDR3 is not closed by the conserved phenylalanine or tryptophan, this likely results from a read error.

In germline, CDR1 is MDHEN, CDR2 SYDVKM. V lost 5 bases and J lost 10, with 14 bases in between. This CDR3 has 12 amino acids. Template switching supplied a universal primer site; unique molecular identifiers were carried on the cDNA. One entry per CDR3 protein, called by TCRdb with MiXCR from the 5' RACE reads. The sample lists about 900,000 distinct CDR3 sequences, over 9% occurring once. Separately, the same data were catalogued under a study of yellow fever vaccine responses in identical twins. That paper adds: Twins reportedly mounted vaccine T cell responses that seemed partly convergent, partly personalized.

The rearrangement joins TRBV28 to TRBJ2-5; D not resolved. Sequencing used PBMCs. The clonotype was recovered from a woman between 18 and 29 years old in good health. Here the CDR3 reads CASSVVFELQYL. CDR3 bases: TGTGCCAGCAGTGTCGTATTCGAGCTCCAGTACTTA.